This is a list of T cell receptor beta chains from one sample in a study of blood T cells in healthy people across ages. TCRdb recomputed calls from the 5' RACE reads with MiXCR, one row per CDR3 protein. The profile shows roughly 930,000 distinct CDR3 sequences, 45% to 50% of them singletons. Material for sequencing was blood. All receptors come from a man aged 25-45 years in good health. Each CDR3 is given with its conserved first and last residue. Each record gives: D gene, V gene, J gene, clone size, CDR3 DNA, CDR3 protein. D genes are given only for firm matches. Clone size is shown for a subset of rows, as once, few, many or a class of expanded clone.

TRBD1,TRBV27,TRBJ2-3,few,TGTGCCAGCAGGGGACAGCCCACCCCTAGCACAGATACGCAGTATTTT,CASRGQPTPSTDTQYF
TRBD1,TRBV20-1,TRBJ2-7,NA,TGCAGTGCTAGAGACGGTAGACAGGGGGACCACGAGCAGTACTTC,CSARDGRQGDHEQYF
TRBD2,TRBV15,TRBJ2-1,NA,TGTGCCACCAGGGCCGCGGGGGAGAATGAGCAGTTCTTC,CATRAAGENEQFF
TRBD1,TRBV29-1,TRBJ1-2,NA,TGCAGCGTTGATGACAGGGGGCGCGAGGATGGCTACACCTTC,CSVDDRGREDGYTF
NA,TRBV6-5,TRBJ2-1,many,TGTGCCAGCAGTTACTCGGTGGAGGGGAGCAATGAGCAGTTCTTC,CASSYSVEGSNEQFF
TRBD1,TRBV12-3/TRBV12-4,TRBJ2-3,many,TGTGCCAGCAGTACAGGGGTTGGCACAGATACGCAGTATTTT,CASSTGVGTDTQYF
TRBD1,TRBV6-6,TRBJ2-7,NA,TGTGCCAGCAATCCCGGACAGGGGAAGGGCGAGCAGTACTTC,CASNPGQGKGEQYF
NA,TRBV10-3,TRBJ2-1,NA,TGTGCCATCAGTGAGGCTTCCGGGACTCTCTACAATGAGCAGTTCTTC,CAISEASGTLYNEQFF
TRBD2,TRBV6-1,TRBJ2-3,NA,TGTGCCAGCAGTGAAGTTAGCGGGGCCACAGATACGCAGTATTTT,CASSEVSGATDTQYF
NA,TRBV4-3,TRBJ2-2,NA,TGCGCCAGCAGCCAAGCTAGCTCCGACACCGGGGAGCTGTTTTTT,CASSQASSDTGELFF
NA,TRBV7-9,TRBJ2-2,NA,TGTGCCAGCAGCCTGCGGGTTTCGAACACCGGGGAGCTGTTTTTT,CASSLRVSNTGELFF
NA,TRBV7-9,TRBJ1-1,few,TGTGCCAGCAGCTTAGCGCTTAGAGAAGCTTTCTTT,CASSLALREAFF
TRBD2,TRBV3-1,TRBJ2-5,once,TGTGCCAGCAGCCAAGATAGGCGACTAGCTGTCGGGGAGCAGTACTTC,CASSQDRRLAVGEQYF
NA,TRBV9,TRBJ2-7,many,TGTGCCAGCAGCGTAGCGGCTAGAAATGGCTACGAGCAGTACTTC,CASSVAARNGYEQYF
TRBD2,TRBV28,TRBJ2-1,once,TGTGCCAGCAGTCCCCCCGTGGTAGCGGGGAGTGAGCAGTTCTTC,CASSPPVVAGSEQFF
NA,TRBV29-1,TRBJ1-4,NA,TGCAGCGCTCGACGGAGTCCTAATGAAAAACTGTTTTTT,CSARRSPNEKLFF
TRBD2,TRBV29-1,TRBJ2-5,few,TGCAGCGAGCAGCGGGGGATCGGAGAGACCCAGTACTTC,CSEQRGIGETQYF
NA,TRBV7-9,TRBJ2-7,few,TGTGCCAGAGAAGCATACAATGAGCAGTACTTC,CAREAYNEQYF
TRBD1,TRBV4-2,TRBJ2-1,NA,TGTGCCAGCAGCCCCCGGACAGGGGGCGTTGTCAATGAGCAGTTCTTC,CASSPRTGGVVNEQFF
NA,TRBV6-2/TRBV6-3,TRBJ2-1,NA,TGTGCCAGCAGTTTTAACGGGCCCCTCTCCTACAATGAGCAGTTCTTC,CASSFNGPLSYNEQFF
NA,TRBV6-2/TRBV6-3,TRBJ2-1,NA,TGTGCCAGCAGTTACTCGACAGGTCGCACCTACAATGAGCAGTTCTTC,CASSYSTGRTYNEQFF
NA,TRBV28,TRBJ2-6,NA,TGTGCCACCGAGACTGGGGCCAACGTCCTGACTTTC,CATETGANVLTF
NA,TRBV21-1,TRBJ1-6,NA,TGTGCCAGCCACCGGACAGGGAATAATTCACCCCTCCACTTT,CASHRTGNNSPLHF
NA,TRBV21-1,TRBJ2-7,NA,TGTGCCAGCAGCAAAGTAGACAGGGGAAACGAGCAGTACTTC,CASSKVDRGNEQYF
TRBD2,TRBV7-9,TRBJ2-1,few,TGTGCCAGCAGCTTACCTAGCGGGGGCCTATCAGGATATGAGCAGTTCTTC,CASSLPSGGLSGYEQFF
NA,TRBV29-1,TRBJ2-1,NA,TGCAGCGCCGAAGGTGGGGCGGGGCCCAATGAGCAGTTCTTC,CSAEGGAGPNEQFF
TRBD1,TRBV20-1,TRBJ1-1,many,TGCAGTGCTAGAGTCGGCGACAGGGACACTGAAGCTTTCTTT,CSARVGDRDTEAFF
NA,TRBV7-9,TRBJ2-2,once,TGTGCCAGCAGCCAGACAGTAGACACCGGGGAGCTGTTTTTT,CASSQTVDTGELFF
NA,TRBV9,TRBJ2-7,few,TGTGCCAGCAGCATCGGGACGGATACCTACGAGCAGTACTTC,CASSIGTDTYEQYF
TRBD1,TRBV12-3/TRBV12-4,TRBJ1-6,few,TGTGCCAGCAGTTTGACAGGGGGCAAATCACCCCTCCACTTT,CASSLTGGKSPLHF
TRBD2,TRBV9,TRBJ2-3,NA,TGTGCCAGCAGCGTCGGACTAGCGGGAAGTTATACGCAGTATTTT,CASSVGLAGSYTQYF
NA,TRBV28,TRBJ2-7,NA,TGTGCCAGCCGTAACAGTTTTGGGACTTGCTACGAGCAGTACTTC,CASRNSFGTCYEQYF
TRBD1,TRBV27,TRBJ2-1,few,TGTGCCAGCAGTTTATCGGGACAGGGGAATGAGCAGTTCTTC,CASSLSGQGNEQFF
NA,TRBV28,TRBJ2-4,NA,TGTGCCAGCAGACTGGGCCTCAATGGGGGAAACATTCAGTACTTC,CASRLGLNGGNIQYF
TRBD1,TRBV10-3,TRBJ1-1,few,TGTGCCATCAGTGTGGCAGGGGGGAACACTGAAGCTTTCTTT,CAISVAGGNTEAFF
NA,TRBV6-2/TRBV6-3,TRBJ2-3,NA,TGTGCCGCCCGGAGCACAGATACGCAGTATTTT,CAARSTDTQYF
NA,TRBV12-3/TRBV12-4,TRBJ2-5,few,TGTGCCAGCAGTCCCCGAGTGTTGGCGGCGCAAGAGACCCAGTACTTC,CASSPRVLAAQETQYF